What follows are 26 T cell receptor beta chains derived from one specimen sequenced in a study of cytomegalovirus exposure and HLA in healthy donors. The PCR had 60 Vbeta and 13 Jbeta primers. Clones were read by immunoSEQ multiplex PCR, and TCRdb kept only the in-frame ones, dropping some. The sample holds about 200,000 clones; approximately 86% are singletons and the top ten take 0.25% to 0.4%. The material sequenced was PBMCs. These receptors all come from a woman younger than 45 in good health and CMV-seronegative.

A remark on this clone: Other DNA sequences from this sample encode an identical CDR3 as well. The V gene is TRBV6-5, the J gene TRBJ1-1, with D tentatively TRBD1 (6 bases). The ends were cut back, 0 bases at V and 1 base at J, with 6 bases in the middle. CDR3 length: 14 residues. Germline-derived CDR1 and CDR2 are MNHEY and SVGAGI. DNA of the CDR3: TGTGCCAGCAGTTACTCAGGGGGGAACACTGAAGCTTTCTTT. The encoded protein is CASSYSGGNTEAFF.

This chain joins TRBV30 and TRBJ2-2; 8 bases map to TRBD2. With 2 bases clipped from V and 3 bases from J, the junction kept 2 bases outside the gene matches. The CDR3 is 14 amino acids. Germline assignment: CDR1 GTSNPN and CDR2 SVGIG (reference sequence). For the CDR3, the DNA is TGTGCCTGGAGTCAACTAGCGGACACCGGGGAGCTGTTTTTT. Translated: CAWSQLADTGELFF. Together with reference TRBV30 and TRBJ2-2, the CDR3 gives the full variable domain: SQTIHQWPATLVQPVGSPLSLECTVEGTSNPNLYWYRQAAGRGLQLLFYSVGIGQISSEVPQNLSASRPQDRQFILSSKKLLLSDSGFYLCAWSQLADTGELFFGEGSRLTVL.

The chain joins TRBV6-1 to TRBJ1-2; the match to TRBD1 covers 9 bases. Germline V CDR1 and CDR2: MNHNS, SASEGT. The CDR3 runs 12 residues. With V trimmed by 4 bases and J by 6 bases, 0 bases remained unmatched. In nucleotides, the CDR3 is TGTGCCAGCAGTGGGACAGGGGATGGCTACACCTTC. It yields the protein CASSGTGDGYTF.

This chain joins TRBV14 and TRBJ2-2, with D possibly TRBD1 on 6 matching bases. In germline, CDR1 is SGHDN, CDR2 FVKESK. Trimming removed 2 bases at V and 6 bases at J, with 7 bases between. The CDR3 has 13 amino acids. DNA for the CDR3: TGTGCCAGCAGCCAATACAGGGCCGGGGAGCTGTTTTTT. Its protein product is CASSQYRAGELFF.

This chain connects TRBV25-1 to TRBJ2-1; D is possibly TRBD2 (6 bases). Per the germline V gene, CDR1 is MGHDK and CDR2 is SYGVNS. Deletions cut 7 bases from V and 3 bases from J, with 13 bases between. This CDR3 region has 14 residues. The CDR3: CASTSTGLYNEQFF. CDR3 in DNA: TGTGCCAGCACTTCGACGGGACTCTACAATGAGCAGTTCTTC. The full variable domain, its missing parts supplied by reference TRBV25-1 and TRBJ2-1, is EADIYQTPRYLVIGTGKKITLECSQTMGHDKMYWYQQDPGMELHLIHYSYGVNSTEKGDLSSESTVSRIRTEHFPLTLESARPSHTSQYLCASTSTGLYNEQFFGPGTRLTVL.

In nucleotides, the CDR3 is TGTGCCAGTACAAAGGGGGCGGTGTCAGGATTGACGGGTGACACTGAAGCTTTCTTT. Its protein is CASTKGAVSGLTGDTEAFF. This chain links TRBV19 with TRBJ1-1; TRBD1 aligns across 7 bases. After removal of 7 bases from V and 3 bases from J, the junction contained 23 bases not matched to a gene. The CDR3 contains 19 residues. The germline V gene has CDR1 LNHDA and CDR2 SQIVND (reference sequence).

V usage is TRBV9 and J usage is TRBJ2-3, with 8 bases aligning to TRBD1. This CDR3 has 14 residues. V shed 4 bases and J 4 bases; nucleotides not matched to a gene: 5. Germline-derived CDR1 and CDR2 are SGDLS and YYNGEE. The DNA of the CDR3 is TGTGCCAGCAGCTACCAGGGGGCCGCAGATACGCAGTATTTT. Encoded protein: CASSYQGAADTQYF.

The V gene is TRBV6-6, the J gene TRBJ2-3; D gene uncertain. CDR1 and CDR2 (germline): MNHNY, SVGAGI (reference sequence). Trimming took 6 bases from V and 1 from J, leaving 5 bases between them. This CDR3 is 12 amino acids long. CDR3 in amino acids: CASSRGTDTQYF. Here the CDR3 DNA reads TGTGCCAGCAGCCGCGGCACAGATACGCAGTATTTT.

This rearrangement joins TRBV4-1 to TRBJ2-3; TRBD2 aligns across 11 bases. Germline CDR1 and CDR2: MGHRA and YSYEKL. The CDR3 covers 17 residues. J gave up 2 bases and V 0 bases, and 4 bases lay outside the gene matches. Here the CDR3 reads CASSQDGLAGPTDTQYF. In DNA form, the CDR3 reads TGCGCCAGCAGCCAAGACGGACTAGCGGGCCCCACAGATACGCAGTATTTT.

The chain is built from TRBV29-1 and TRBJ2-4; 7 bases are shared with TRBD1. This CDR3 has 13 amino acids. V trimming: 7 bases; J trimming: 2 bases; junction bases outside the gene matches: 5. Germline loops: CDR1 SQVTM, CDR2 ANQGSEA. The CDR3 loop is CSAKDRSKNIQYF. Here the CDR3 DNA reads TGCAGCGCCAAGGACAGGTCCAAAAACATTCAGTACTTC.

The V and J genes are TRBV7-9 and TRBJ2-2; the match to TRBD2 covers 7 bases. The CDR3 runs to 12 residues. The ends lost 5 bases at V and 7 bases at J; junction bases unmatched: 1. The germline gives CDR1 SEHNR, CDR2 FQNEAQ (reference sequence). The CDR3 sequence is CASSAGVGELFF. For the CDR3, the DNA is TGTGCCAGCAGCGCGGGAGTCGGGGAGCTGTTTTTT. The full variable domain, its missing parts supplied by reference TRBV7-9 and TRBJ2-2, is DTGVSQNPRHKITKRGQNVTFRCDPISEHNRLYWYRQTLGQGPEFLTYFQNEAQLEKSRLLSDRFSAERPKGSFSTLEIQRTEQGDSAMYLCASSAGVGELFFGEGSRLTVL.

V is TRBV5-1 and J is TRBJ2-2; D may be TRBD1 (5 bases). The germline V gene encodes CDR1 SGHRS and CDR2 YFSETQ. The CDR3 extends over 14 amino acids. Trimming took 0 bases from V and 6 from J, leaving 9 bases between them. CDR3 nucleotide sequence: TGCGCCAGCAGCTTGGGACAGTATCCCGGGGAGCTGTTTTTT. Its protein product is CASSLGQYPGELFF.

This chain connects TRBV5-4 to TRBJ1-1; D call uncertain. CDR1 SGHNT and CDR2 YYREEE come from the germline V gene (reference sequence). The germline V and J ends were trimmed by 5 bases and 11 bases, with 16 bases remaining between them. This CDR3 spans 12 amino acids. CDR3 DNA sequence: TGTGCCAGCAGTCCGGAATTGACACGCGCTTTCTTT. Its protein product is CASSPELTRAFF.

The rearrangement joins TRBV7-9 to TRBJ2-5, with TRBD2 as a possible D gene (5 bases). The CDR3 sequence is 15 residues long. Germline V gives CDR1 SEHNR, CDR2 FQNEAQ (reference sequence). Trimming removed 0 bases at V and 1 base at J, with 9 bases between. In DNA form, the CDR3 reads TGTGCCAGCAGCTTAGCCGGGGTGCGCCAAGAGACCCAGTACTTC. Translating gives CASSLAGVRQETQYF.

This clone was counted a few times. The chain combines TRBV28 with TRBJ1-1; 7 bases are shared with TRBD1. Germline lookup yields CDR1 MDHEN and CDR2 SYDVKM. V dropped 7 bases and J dropped 7; count of bases not matched to a gene: 9. The CDR3 loop spans 13 amino acids. Here the CDR3 reads CASKGANLGEAFF. The CDR3 DNA is TGTGCCAGCAAGGGGGCTAATTTAGGTGAAGCTTTCTTT. The full variable domain, rest sourced from reference TRBV28 and TRBJ1-1, is DVKVTQSSRYLVKRTGEKVFLECVQDMDHENMFWYRQDPGLGLRLIYFSYDVKMKEKGDIPEGYSVSREKKERFSLILESASTNQTSMYLCASKGANLGEAFFGQGTRLTVV.

V is TRBV10-1 and J is TRBJ2-1; 7 nucleotides match TRBD1. Germline V gene sequence: CDR1 WNHNN, CDR2 SYGVQD (reference sequence). Losses at the gene ends were 6 bases for V and 6 bases for J; bases not matched to a gene: 8. The CDR3 contains 14 residues. CDR3 DNA: TGCGCCAGCAGCCCGGGACAGACCTTCAATGAGCAGTTCTTC. This translates into CASSPGQTFNEQFF.

Regarding this clone: Other DNA sequences in this specimen translate into the identical CDR3. J is TRBJ1-2 and V is TRBV5-6, with 7 positions matching TRBD1. The CDR3 has 15 amino acids. With V trimmed by 5 bases and J by 3 bases, 10 bases remained unmatched. Germline loops: CDR1 SGHDT, CDR2 YYEEEE. The CDR3 bases are TGTGCCAGCAGACCGTGGACAGGTATCGACTATGGCTACACCTTC. Protein: CASRPWTGIDYGYTF.

V is TRBV7-8 and J is TRBJ2-1; no clear D gene. The CDR3 runs 16 residues. V lost 1 base, J lost 0 bases, and 10 bases lay in between. In germline, CDR1 is SGHVS, CDR2 FQNEAQ. CDR3: CASSLVQISSYNEQFF. CDR3 coding DNA: TGTGCCAGCAGCTTAGTTCAGATAAGCTCCTACAATGAGCAGTTCTTC.

The chain employs TRBV2 and TRBJ1-1, with D perhaps TRBD1 (5 bases). Trimming removed 4 bases from V and 0 bases from J, with 9 bases in between. CDR3 size: 14 residues. Germline loops: CDR1 SNHLY, CDR2 FYNNEI. Here the CDR3 reads CASSVGLLNTEAFF. The CDR3 bases are TGTGCCAGCAGTGTGGGGCTCTTGAACACTGAAGCTTTCTTT. Complete variable domain (other parts from reference TRBV2 and TRBJ1-1): EPEVTQTPSHQVTQMGQEVILRCVPISNHLYFYWYRQILGQKVEFLVSFYNNEISEKSEIFDDQFSVERPDGSNFTLKIRSTKLEDSAMYFCASSVGLLNTEAFFGQGTRLTVV.

The chain joins TRBV11-2 to TRBJ2-7; TRBD2 agrees at 10 bases. J gave up 3 bases and V 4 bases, and 12 bases lay outside the gene matches. The CDR3 runs to 17 residues. Germline loops: CDR1 SGHAT, CDR2 FQNNGV. Written as DNA, the CDR3 is TGTGCCAGCAGCTCGCTAGCGGGGGTACCCCCTCACTACGAGCAGTACTTC. Amino acids: CASSSLAGVPPHYEQYF.

V and J are TRBV5-4 and TRBJ2-3; 10 bases fit TRBD2. Germline values: CDR1 SGHNT, CDR2 YYREEE (reference sequence). After removal of 1 base from V and 3 bases from J, the junction contained 5 bases not matched to a gene. The CDR3 length is 16 residues. CDR3 sequence: CASSLSSGSATDTQYF. Here the CDR3 DNA reads TGTGCCAGCAGCTTGTCTAGCGGGAGCGCGACAGATACGCAGTATTTT.

This clone was counted a single time. The J gene is TRBJ2-2, the V gene TRBV28, with 8 bases identical to TRBD1. The V segment lost 3 bases and the J segment 5 bases; nucleotides outside the gene matches: 2. The CDR3 sequence is 14 residues long. Germline loops: CDR1 MDHEN, CDR2 SYDVKM. CDR3 nucleotide sequence: TGTGCCAGCAGTTTCGACAGGGGTACCGGGGAGCTGTTTTTT. As protein: CASSFDRGTGELFF. Together with reference TRBV28 and TRBJ2-2, the CDR3 gives the full variable domain: DVKVTQSSRYLVKRTGEKVFLECVQDMDHENMFWYRQDPGLGLRLIYFSYDVKMKEKGDIPEGYSVSREKKERFSLILESASTNQTSMYLCASSFDRGTGELFFGEGSRLTVL.

The V and J genes are TRBV5-6 and TRBJ2-3; no clear D. Germline CDR1 and CDR2: SGHDT and YYEEEE. There are 13 residues in the CDR3. Trimming stripped 0 bases from V and 0 bases from J, with 2 bases between. The CDR3 here is CASSLASTDTQYF. CDR3 sequence (DNA): TGTGCCAGCAGCTTGGCTAGCACAGATACGCAGTATTTT.

This clone has only one observation. The chain employs TRBV28 and TRBJ1-2; a weak D match, TRBD1 (5 bases). This CDR3 has 16 amino acids. CDR1 and CDR2 from the germline V gene are MDHEN and SYDVKM. V lost 4 bases to trimming and J lost 0 bases, with 15 bases between them. CDR3 residues: CASSSVGRGSNYGYTF. The DNA for the CDR3 is TGTGCCAGCAGTTCCGTCGGACGGGGGTCTAACTATGGCTACACCTTC.

V and J are TRBV4-2 and TRBJ2-7; 9 bases are shared with TRBD2. The germline gives CDR1 LGHNA, CDR2 YNFKEQ. This CDR3 is 13 amino acids long. V shed 2 bases, J shed 4 bases, and the junction held 0 bases outside the gene matches. The CDR3 protein is CASSQLAGYEQYF. Written as DNA, the CDR3 is TGTGCCAGCAGCCAACTAGCGGGATACGAGCAGTACTTC.

The table lists this clone with a few counts. This rearrangement joins TRBV28 to TRBJ1-1; no reliable D call. V was trimmed by 3 bases and J by 12 bases, leaving 11 bases between them. This CDR3 contains 11 residues. Germline V gene lookup returns CDR1 MDHEN and CDR2 SYDVKM. The CDR3 reads CASSFEREPFF. The DNA of the CDR3 is TGTGCCAGCAGTTTCGAGCGCGAACCTTTCTTT.